This TCR beta chain was captured by sequencing in a study of blood T cell repertoires in COVID-19. Study overall: Both acute and convalescent COVID-19 samples were obtained from the United States, Italy and Spain. Sources were T cells, B-cell-depleted T cells, or PBMCs; the material itself was cDNA or gDNA.

In the authors' workflow: Amplification of reference gene primers provided the estimated nucleated cell counts. TCRdb's table, derived via immunoSEQ multiplex PCR, lists solely in-frame clones and lacks some. The DNA was the basis for D and trimming; V, J and clone size are from that table. The table shows approximately 98,000 clones, with over 70% occurring only once. This clonotype originated in a man aged 60-69 years with acute or convalescent COVID-19. The source material was peripheral blood.

In nucleotides, the CDR3 is TGTGCCAGCAGCCCGAGCGGACAGGGGATTTTGGTCTATGGCTACACCTTC. It codes for CASSPSGQGILVYGYTF. V usage is TRBV5-5 and J usage is TRBJ1-2; 9 bases are shared with TRBD1. Trimming cost V 4 bases and J 4 bases; bases outside gene matches: 14. Per germline, CDR1 SGHKS and CDR2 YYEKEE (reference sequence). This CDR3 has 17 residues.